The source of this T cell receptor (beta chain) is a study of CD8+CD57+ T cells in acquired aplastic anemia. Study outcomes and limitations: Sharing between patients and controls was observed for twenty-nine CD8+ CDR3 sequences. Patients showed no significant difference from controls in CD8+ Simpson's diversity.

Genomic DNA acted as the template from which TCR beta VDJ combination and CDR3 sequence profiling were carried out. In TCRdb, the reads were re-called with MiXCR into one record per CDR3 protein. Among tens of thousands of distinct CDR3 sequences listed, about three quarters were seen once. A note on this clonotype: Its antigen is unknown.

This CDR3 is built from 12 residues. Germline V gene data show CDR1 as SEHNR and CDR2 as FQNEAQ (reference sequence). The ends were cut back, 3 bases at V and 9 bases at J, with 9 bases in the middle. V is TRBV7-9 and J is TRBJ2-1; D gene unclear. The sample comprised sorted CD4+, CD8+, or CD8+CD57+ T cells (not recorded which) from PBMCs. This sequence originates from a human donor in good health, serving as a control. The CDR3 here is CASSFTKIEQFF. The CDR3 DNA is TGTGCCAGCAGCTTCACTAAGATTGAGCAGTTCTTC.